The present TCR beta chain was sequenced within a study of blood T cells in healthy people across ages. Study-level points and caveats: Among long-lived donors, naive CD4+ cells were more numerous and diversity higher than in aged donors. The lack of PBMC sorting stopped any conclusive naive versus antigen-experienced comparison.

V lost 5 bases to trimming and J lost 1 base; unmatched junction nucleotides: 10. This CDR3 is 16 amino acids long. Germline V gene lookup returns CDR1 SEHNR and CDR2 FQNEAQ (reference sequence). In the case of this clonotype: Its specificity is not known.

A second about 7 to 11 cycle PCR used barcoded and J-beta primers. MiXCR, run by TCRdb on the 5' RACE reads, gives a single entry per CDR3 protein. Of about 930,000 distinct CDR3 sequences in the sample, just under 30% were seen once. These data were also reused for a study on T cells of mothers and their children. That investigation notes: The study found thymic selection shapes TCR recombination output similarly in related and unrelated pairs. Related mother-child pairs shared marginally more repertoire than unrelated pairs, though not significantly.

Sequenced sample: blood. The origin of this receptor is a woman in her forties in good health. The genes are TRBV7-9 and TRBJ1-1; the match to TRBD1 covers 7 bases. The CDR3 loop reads CASSAMTGSGNTEAFF. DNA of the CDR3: TGTGCCAGCAGCGCCATGACAGGGTCGGGGAACACTGAAGCTTTCTTT.